The clone carrying this T cell receptor (beta chain) was observed at least ten times. RNA transcripts were the template for amplifying TCR beta CDR3 regions. In the first-round RT-PCR of the TCR CDR3, the HTBI primer set was used. Each CDR3 protein gets one entry after TCRdb re-called the multiplex PCR reads with MiXCR. In the table there are around 350,000 distinct CDR3 sequences, 15% to 20% of which are singletons. This specimen comes from a study of T cells in Graves' hyperthyroidism and ophthalmopathy. Study summary: At the time of initial diagnosis and before any treatment, peripheral blood was collected.

Graves' hyperthyroidism was deemed stable given no ophthalmopathy progression within 18 months. Those with hyperthyroidism were 18 to 65 years old, newly diagnosed, and ill for under 2 months. Deletions cut 1 base from V and 0 bases from J, with 9 bases between. CDR3 length: 15 amino acids. The V gene's germline CDR1 is SGHRS and CDR2 YFSETQ. Sequencing input: blood. This receptor was identified in a woman between 18 and 29 years old with Graves' hyperthyroidism. The chain uses TRBV5-1 and TRBJ2-3, with no clear D. CDR3 in amino acids: CASSLSSSSTDTQYF. In DNA form, the CDR3 reads TGCGCCAGCAGCTTGAGCTCCTCTAGCACAGATACGCAGTATTTT.